Here is one T cell receptor beta chain with its context. This record belongs to a study of blood T cell repertoires in COVID-19. Data came from immunoSEQ multiplex PCR; TCRdb stores just in-frame clones and leaves some out. The sample records roughly 50,000 clones, over 80% being singletons. V was cut by 2 bases and J by 2 bases, with 13 bases left in between. Germline CDR1 reads SGHRS; CDR2 reads YFSETQ. This CDR3 region has 15 residues. This receptor was identified in a woman aged 60-75 years with active or convalescent COVID-19. Sequencing input: peripheral blood. The chain carries TRBV5-1 and TRBJ2-5, with D possibly TRBD1 on 7 matching bases. This chain's CDR3 is CASSFGGTAQETQYF. The CDR3 region has the DNA TGCGCCAGCAGCTTCGGAGGGACAGCTCAAGAGACCCAGTACTTC.